This entry lists 30 T cell receptor beta chains sequenced from one sample in a study of T cells in Graves' hyperthyroidism and ophthalmopathy. What was amplified from RNA transcripts were TCR beta CDR3 regions. During a first-round RT-PCR of the TCR CDR3, the HTBI primer set was used. TCRdb called the multiplex PCR reads again in MiXCR, with one record for every CDR3 protein. The sample gives approximately 560,000 distinct CDR3 sequences, approximately 14% of which show up once; under 7.5% is in the top ten. The sample was blood. These receptors originate from a woman under 40 with Graves' hyperthyroidism.

This clonotype has a count of ten or more. V gene TRBV11-2 combines with J gene TRBJ2-3, with D possibly matching TRBD1 (6 bases). Trimming removed 3 bases from V and 3 bases from J, with 16 bases in between. The CDR3 sequence is 16 residues long. Looked up from germline, CDR1 is SGHAT and CDR2 is FQNNGV. The CDR3 DNA reads as TGTGCCAGCAGCTTTGAATTGGACAGATTAACAGATACGCAGTATTTT. It is translated as CASSFELDRLTDTQYF.

The rearrangement uses TRBV20-1 and TRBJ2-1, with a weak D call TRBD1 (6 bases). V was clipped by 0 bases and J by 10 bases, with 13 bases between them. CDR1 is DFQATT and CDR2 is SNEGSKA in the germline V gene (reference sequence). There are 13 residues in the CDR3. CDR3 nucleotide sequence: TGCAGTGCTAGAGATGGGGGCGGTACGGAGCAGTTCTTC. This gives the protein CSARDGGGTEQFF.

This clonotype was counted at least ten times. The rearrangement joins TRBV30 to TRBJ2-7; the D is unclear. This CDR3 has 13 amino acids. The germline CDR1 and CDR2 sequences are GTSNPN and SVGIG (reference sequence). V lost 3 bases and J lost 3, with 12 bases in between. CDR3 in DNA: TGTGCCTGGAGCTTTGCGGCAAGCTACGAGCAGTACTTC. Amino acids: CAWSFAASYEQYF.

The chain is built from TRBV6-1 and TRBJ1-1, with D tentatively TRBD1 (6 bases). Germline assignment: CDR1 MNHNS and CDR2 SASEGT. Trimming removed 6 bases from V and 6 bases from J, with 17 bases in between. The CDR3 sequence is 14 residues long. The CDR3: CASRIRGQTPEAFF. The CDR3 DNA sequence: TGTGCCAGCAGGATTCGGGGGCAGACCCCTGAAGCTTTCTTT.

Ten or more counts support this clonotype. The chain joins TRBV12-3 or TRBV12-4 to TRBJ1-5; maybe TRBD1 (5 bases). The V end lost 3 bases, the J end lost 2 bases, and 11 bases lay between the germline ends. CDR3 length equals 15 residues. CDR3 sequence (DNA): TGTGCCAGCAGTTTGTCGGGGGTGGGCAATCAGCCCCAGCATTTT. The encoded protein is CASSLSGVGNQPQHF.

There are many counts of this clonotype. CDR3 sequence reads: CASRGADTQYF. CDR3 nucleotides: TGTGCCAGTAGGGGTGCGGATACGCAGTATTTT. This sequence joins TRBV2 and TRBJ2-3; TRBD1 is a possible D gene (5 bases). This CDR3 spans 11 amino acids. With 9 bases removed from V and 6 bases from J, the gap between germline ends came to 10 bases. Looked up from germline, CDR1 is SNHLY and CDR2 is FYNNEI.

This clonotype has just a few counts. The chain recombines TRBV7-6 with TRBJ2-4; tentative D call: TRBD2 (5 bases). CDR3 length equals 14 residues. From germline, CDR1 is SGHVS and CDR2 FNYEAQ. V was shortened by 1 base and J by 15 bases, with 19 bases between the two germline ends. The CDR3 loop is CASSLDVETTVWYF. DNA for the CDR3: TGTGCCAGCAGCTTAGATGTCGAGACTACCGTTTGGTACTTC.

There are a few counts of this clonotype. The chain employs TRBV19 and TRBJ2-1; 7 positions agree with TRBD1. The CDR3 runs 15 residues. V gave up 0 bases and J gave up 4 bases; unmatched junction bases: 3. Germline assignment: CDR1 LNHDA and CDR2 SQIVND (reference sequence). The CDR3 region has the DNA TGTGCCAGTAGTATAGATGGGACAGCGTACAATGAGCAGTTCTTC. It yields the protein CASSIDGTAYNEQFF. Variable domain in full (rest from reference TRBV19 and TRBJ2-1): DGGITQSPKYLFRKEGQNVTLSCEQNLNHDAMYWYRQDPGQGLRLIYYSQIVNDFQKGDIAEGYSVSREKKESFPLTVTSAQKNPTAFYLCASSIDGTAYNEQFFGPGTRLTVL.

V is TRBV3-1 and J is TRBJ2-5; D is possibly TRBD1 (6 bases). V was shortened by 4 bases and J by 4 bases, with 13 bases between the two germline ends. In germline, CDR1 is LGHDT, CDR2 YNNKEL (reference sequence). This CDR3 spans 14 amino acids. CDR3 bases: TGTGCCAGCAGCCCCAACTACAGGGTAGAGACCCAGTACTTC. This codes for CASSPNYRVETQYF.

J is TRBJ2-7 and V is TRBV12-3 or TRBV12-4, with TRBD1 matching 7 bases. V shed 6 bases and J 6 bases; nucleotides not matched to a gene: 14. This CDR3 has 15 amino acids. The CDR3 sequence is CASRGQTTGTAEQYF. The CDR3 DNA sequence: TGTGCCAGCAGGGGGCAGACTACCGGGACAGCCGAGCAGTACTTC.

The table lists this clonotype with many counts. The chain combines TRBV11-2 with TRBJ2-3; no clear D. The V gene lost 2 bases and the J gene lost 2 bases, with 14 bases spanning the gap. The CDR3 covers 16 residues. The germline V gene encodes CDR1 SGHAT and CDR2 FQNNGV. CDR3 nucleotide sequence: TGTGCCAGCAGCTTACATGGCCGTCGGGTCACAGATACGCAGTATTTT. Translation: CASSLHGRRVTDTQYF. The full variable domain, its missing parts supplied by reference TRBV11-2 and TRBJ2-3, is EAGVAQSPRYKIIEKRQSVAFWCNPISGHATLYWYQQILGQGPKLLIQFQNNGVVDDSQLPKDRFSAERLKGVDSTLKIQPAKLEDSAVYLCASSLHGRRVTDTQYFGPGTRLTVL.

This clonotype was counted many times. This chain uses TRBV6-2 or TRBV6-3 with TRBJ2-7, with 9 bases matching TRBD2. With V trimmed by 2 bases and J by 4 bases, 12 bases remained unmatched. Germline V gives CDR1 MNHEY, CDR2 SVGEGT. The CDR3 totals 17 residues. CDR3 in amino acids: CASSYNVGTSPIYEQYF. Written as DNA, the CDR3 is TGTGCCAGCAGTTACAACGTCGGGACTAGCCCCATATACGAGCAGTACTTC.

This clonotype was detected a few times. J is TRBJ1-2 and V is TRBV29-1; D perhaps matches TRBD1 (6 bases). The CDR3 is made up of 14 amino acids. Germline V gene sequence: CDR1 SQVTM, CDR2 ANQGSEA. Trimming left V 7 bases short and J 1 base short, with 16 bases between. The CDR3 sequence: CSAAGDTYNYGYTF. CDR3 sequence (DNA): TGCAGCGCTGCAGGGGACACATATAACTATGGCTACACCTTC.

As to this clonotype: The missing conserved phenylalanine or tryptophan at the end of this CDR3 makes a read error likely. The chain employs TRBV4-2 and TRBJ2-1; 10 bases fit TRBD2. With 0 bases clipped from V and 4 bases from J, the junction kept 6 bases outside the gene matches. This CDR3 contains 17 residues. Germline V gene sequence: CDR1 LGHNA, CDR2 YNFKEQ. The CDR3 loop reads CASSQEVGTSAYNEQFL. The DNA of the CDR3 is TGTGCCAGCAGCCAAGAGGTGGGGACTAGCGCGTACAATGAGCAGTTCCTC.

This clonotype was detected ten times or more. The CDR3 nucleotides are TGTGCCTGGTCTGCCGACAGGGTGATCGGGGAGACCCAGTACTTC. Its protein is CAWSADRVIGETQYF. The chain is built from TRBV30 and TRBJ2-5; the match to TRBD1 covers 7 bases. Per germline, CDR1 GTSNPN and CDR2 SVGIG (reference sequence). The V gene end was trimmed by 5 bases and the J gene end by 5 bases; junction bases not matched to a gene: 14. CDR3 length: 15 amino acids.

The V gene is TRBV24-1, the J gene TRBJ2-1; 10 bases match TRBD2. The trim removed 5 bases at V and 3 bases at J, leaving 6 bases unmatched. The CDR3 contains 16 residues. Germline V CDR1 and CDR2: KGHDR, SFDVKD. In DNA, the CDR3 is TGTGCCACCAGTGCGACCTCTAGCGGGAGCTACAATGAGCAGTTCTTC. It encodes CATSATSSGSYNEQFF.

The V gene is TRBV7-2, the J gene TRBJ2-3; 15 nucleotides line up with TRBD2. The CDR3 has 18 residues. Per germline, CDR1 SGHTA and CDR2 FQGNSA. J was trimmed by 1 base and V by 1 base; bases with no gene match: 3. The CDR3 DNA reads as TGTGCCAGCAGCTTAGGGACTAGCGGGAGGGGGGGCACAGATACGCAGTATTTT. As protein: CASSLGTSGRGGTDTQYF.

CDR3 DNA: TGTGCCAGTAGTATTTCTCTAGCGAGCACAGATACGCAGTATTTT. Protein: CASSISLASTDTQYF. This rearrangement joins TRBV19 to TRBJ2-3, with D possibly TRBD2 on 6 matching bases. V was pared by 3 bases and J by 0 bases, with 10 bases between. CDR1 LNHDA and CDR2 SQIVND come from the germline V gene (reference sequence). The CDR3 loop spans 15 amino acids.

This sequence joins TRBV20-1 and TRBJ2-7; TRBD2 matches at 7 bases. Looked up from germline, CDR1 is DFQATT and CDR2 is SNEGSKA (reference sequence). This CDR3 is 14 amino acids long. V shed 5 bases and J 4 bases; nucleotides not matched to a gene: 11. The DNA of the CDR3 is TGCAGTGCTGCGAGGGACGGCGGGGGATACGAGCAGTACTTC. It codes for CSAARDGGGYEQYF.

This clonotype showed up many times. V gene TRBV11-2 combines with J gene TRBJ2-1; 8 positions agree with TRBD2. The J segment lost 0 bases and the V segment lost 1 base, leaving 8 bases of the junction unmatched. Per the germline V gene, CDR1 is SGHAT and CDR2 is FQNNGV. The CDR3 loop spans 18 amino acids. Here the CDR3 DNA reads TGTGCCAGCAGCTTAGGGAGGGTGAGCGGGAGCTCCTACAATGAGCAGTTCTTC. Amino acid sequence: CASSLGRVSGSSYNEQFF.

This clonotype appeared a few times. This chain connects TRBV20-1 to TRBJ2-5; no firm D call. The germline CDR1 and CDR2 sequences are DFQATT and SNEGSKA (reference sequence). This CDR3 is built from 12 residues. Trimming stripped 1 base from V and 13 bases from J, with 16 bases between. The CDR3 bases are TGCAGTGCTAGAGCCGCGGAGAGACTGCCGTACTTC. Its protein is CSARAAERLPYF.

At least ten counts were recorded for this clonotype. The CDR3 loop is CASIGGHNYEQYF. CDR3 DNA sequence: TGTGCCAGCATCGGAGGGCACAACTACGAGCAGTACTTC. The chain joins TRBV6-2 or TRBV6-3 to TRBJ2-7, with D possibly TRBD2 on 6 matching bases. Germline CDR1 reads MNHEY; CDR2 reads SVGEGT. The CDR3 runs to 13 residues. V lost 7 bases to trimming and J lost 3 bases, with 13 bases between them.

This clonotype was detected only a few times. This chain connects TRBV7-9 to TRBJ1-1, with D maybe TRBD1 (6 bases). Germline V gene data show CDR1 as SEHNR and CDR2 as FQNEAQ (reference sequence). The CDR3 is made up of 16 amino acids. V was clipped by 6 bases and J by 0 bases, with 17 bases between them. The CDR3 protein is CASSWDIMGVNTEAFF. CDR3 in DNA: TGTGCCAGCAGTTGGGACATCATGGGGGTGAACACTGAAGCTTTCTTT.

In this sample, this clonotype turned up many times. V gene TRBV7-2 combines with J gene TRBJ2-7; TRBD2 matches at 10 bases. Germline assignment: CDR1 SGHTA and CDR2 FQGNSA. The CDR3 is made up of 15 amino acids. J was trimmed by 5 bases and V by 5 bases; bases with no gene match: 9. The CDR3 reads CASSRTASGSHEQYF. In DNA, the CDR3 is TGTGCCAGCAGCCGAACGGCTAGCGGGAGCCACGAGCAGTACTTC. Filled out from reference TRBV7-2 and TRBJ2-7, the complete variable domain reads GAGVSQSPSNKVTEKGKDVELRCDPISGHTALYWYRQSLGQGLEFLIYFQGNSAPDKSGLPSDRFSAERTGGSVSTLTIQRTQQEDSAVYLCASSRTASGSHEQYFGPGTRLTVT.

This clonotype was observed at least ten times. This chain joins TRBV12-3 or TRBV12-4 and TRBJ2-1; TRBD2 matches at 13 bases. The CDR3 spans 16 residues. J gave up 8 bases and V 5 bases, and 9 bases lay outside the gene matches. The DNA of the CDR3 is TGTGCCAGCAGTCGTCGTACTAGCGGGAGGGGCGATGAGCAGTTCTTC. It is translated as CASSRRTSGRGDEQFF.

This clonotype was seen repeatedly, ten times or more. This chain joins TRBV7-2 and TRBJ2-7, with 10 bases lining up with TRBD2. The ends lost 5 bases at V and 6 bases at J; junction bases unmatched: 13. In germline, CDR1 is SGHTA, CDR2 FQGNSA. The CDR3 is made up of 16 amino acids. The CDR3 DNA sequence: TGTGCCAGCAGCACCCCTAGCCCTAGCGGGAGTGGCGAGCAGTACTTC. This translates into CASSTPSPSGSGEQYF.

This clonotype came up many times. V gene TRBV11-2 combines with J gene TRBJ2-7; the D call may be TRBD1 or TRBD2 (5 bases each). Germline V gene data show CDR1 as SGHAT and CDR2 as FQNNGV. The germline V and J ends were trimmed by 1 base and 0 bases, with 10 bases remaining between them. This CDR3 is 15 amino acids long. The CDR3: CASSLVVGTSYEQYF. The CDR3 region has the DNA TGTGCCAGCAGCTTAGTTGTGGGGACCTCCTACGAGCAGTACTTC.

This clonotype was picked up many times. The chain couples TRBV11-1 to TRBJ2-6; TRBD2 agrees at 11 bases. The CDR3 has 18 residues. The trim removed 5 bases at V and 0 bases at J, leaving 6 bases unmatched. In germline, CDR1 is SGHAT, CDR2 FQDESV (reference sequence). The CDR3 coding sequence is TGTGCCAGCAGCCTCGGACTAGCGGGCCTCTCTGGGGCCAACGTCCTGACTTTC. Amino acid sequence: CASSLGLAGLSGANVLTF. The variable domain in full, completed from reference TRBV11-1 and TRBJ2-6, reads EAEVAQSPRYKITEKSQAVAFWCDPISGHATLYWYRQILGQGPELLVQFQDESVVDDSQLPKDRFSAERLKGVDSTLKIQPAELGDSAMYLCASSLGLAGLSGANVLTFGAGSRLTVL.

This clonotype was counted ten times or more. The chain joins TRBV7-8 to TRBJ2-1; 9 bases agree with TRBD1. This CDR3 is 15 amino acids long. Germline V gives CDR1 SGHVS, CDR2 FQNEAQ. The ends lost 6 bases at V and 7 bases at J; junction bases unmatched: 10. In nucleotides, the CDR3 is TGTGCCAGCAGAGCCGGGACAGGGATTATGAATGAGCAGTTCTTC. It codes for CASRAGTGIMNEQFF.

This clonotype was found many times. The rearrangement joins TRBV11-2 to TRBJ1-4; D perhaps matches TRBD1 (5 bases). Per germline, CDR1 SGHAT and CDR2 FQNNGV. The CDR3 contains 15 residues. V dropped 6 bases and J dropped 4 bases, with 15 bases sitting between them. The DNA of the CDR3 is TGTGCCAGCAGTCGCGTGGGGGACCGTAATGAAAAACTGTTTTTT. This translates into CASSRVGDRNEKLFF.